These T cell receptor beta chains were read from a single sample in a study of vaccination and CD4 T cells after COVID-19. These receptors have no known antigen. TCRdb redid the calling of the PCR reads with MiXCR, one entry per CDR3 protein. Among several thousand distinct CDR3 sequences listed, 30% to 35% were seen once. The sequencing sample was made of CD4+ T cells from blood, cultured in vitro. Receptors were obtained from a human donor in good health. The CDR3 runs from the conserved cysteine through the conserved F or W. D genes are given only for firm matches. Size is stated for part of the rows, as once, few or many counts, or as a class when the clone is expanded.

d_call	v_call	clone_size	j_call	cdr3_nt	cdr3_aa
-	TRBV20-1	medium-sized	TRBJ2-3	TGCAGCTCCATCGAGGGAGATACGCAGTATTTT	CSSIEGDTQYF
-	TRBV6-1	-	TRBJ2-6	TGTGCCAGCCTGACGGGGTTGTCAGGGGCCAACGTCCTGACTTTC	CASLTGLSGANVLTF
-	TRBV11-2	-	TRBJ2-5	TGTGCCAGCAGCTATAGCAATGGGGAGGTTGAGACCCAGTACTTC	CASSYSNGEVETQYF
-	TRBV10-1	large	TRBJ2-7	TGCGCCAGCAGCGCAACGGGGGACTACGAGCAGTACTTC	CASSATGDYEQYF
-	TRBV12-3/TRBV12-4	-	TRBJ2-1	TGTGCCAGCAGTACATGGGACTTGCCGTTCTTC	CASSTWDLPFF
-	TRBV6-1	few	TRBJ1-2	TGTGCCAGCAGTGAAGGGCAGATCTATGGCTACACCTTC	CASSEGQIYGYTF
-	TRBV14	-	TRBJ2-5	TGTGCCAGCAGCCAAGTCCAAGAGACCCAGTACTTC	CASSQVQETQYF
-	TRBV6-1	few	TRBJ1-1	TGTGCCAGCAGACTCACCGACAGGTTCAACACTGAAGCTTTCTTT	CASRLTDRFNTEAFF
-	TRBV7-9	-	TRBJ2-1	TGTGCCAGCAGTGTCGTAAGCAATGAGCAGTTCTTC	CASSVVSNEQFF
-	TRBV29-1	-	TRBJ1-5	TGCAGCGTTGCGGGGGGTTGGTCTCAGCCCCAGCATTTT	CSVAGGWSQPQHF
-	TRBV28	-	TRBJ2-2	TGTGCCAGCAGAGTCACCGGGGAGCTGTTTTTT	CASRVTGELFF
-	TRBV27	few	TRBJ1-5	TGTGCCAGCAGTTTATCACGGACAGGCAATCAGCCCCAGCATTTT	CASSLSRTGNQPQHF
-	TRBV7-3	few	TRBJ2-5	TGTGCCAGCAGCCTCGGGGTACAAGAGACCCAGTACTTC	CASSLGVQETQYF
-	TRBV9	hyperexpanded	TRBJ2-5	TGTGCCAGCAGCTCTCTTGGGGGGAGAAGCGGGACCCAGTACTTC	CASSSLGGRSGTQYF
-	TRBV20-1	-	TRBJ2-1	TGCAGTGTTGAAGATCTTGGGCAGCACTACAATGAGCAGTTCTTC	CSVEDLGQHYNEQFF
-	TRBV30	-	TRBJ1-6	TGTGCCTGGAGTTCTCAAGGGGAACCCCTCCACTTT	CAWSSQGEPLHF
TRBD1	TRBV12-3/TRBV12-4	-	TRBJ1-1	TGTGCCAGCAGGGGACAGACATACACTGAAGCTTTCTTT	CASRGQTYTEAFF
-	TRBV7-9	-	TRBJ1-1	TGTGCCAGCAGCTCCCAAGCTTTCTTT	CASSSQAFF
-	TRBV19	-	TRBJ2-1	TGTGCCAGTAGTAAGAAATCCAATGAGCAGTTCTTC	CASSKKSNEQFF
TRBD2	TRBV6-1	-	TRBJ2-1	TGTGCCAGCAGTGAAGGGGGAGCGGGGGTCTACAATGAGCAGTTCTTC	CASSEGGAGVYNEQFF
-	TRBV11-2	once	TRBJ2-7	TGTGCCAGCACATCGATAGGACAGTTGGACGAGCAGTACTTC	CASTSIGQLDEQYF
-	TRBV20-1	medium-sized	TRBJ1-5	TGCAGTGCTAGAGTCGACAGTGAGAATCAGCCCCAGCATTTT	CSARVDSENQPQHF
TRBD1	TRBV10-2	-	TRBJ1-2	TGCGCCAGTTGGAGGGGACAGGGGTGGGAGTATGGCTACACCTTC	CASWRGQGWEYGYTF
TRBD1	TRBV6-1	-	TRBJ1-1	TGTGCCAGCAGCATCCCGGGACAGGGAGTAAACACTGAAGCTTTCTTT	CASSIPGQGVNTEAFF
TRBD1	TRBV6-1	-	TRBJ1-3	TGTGCCAGCCGGACAGGAATTAGCTCTGGAAACACCATATATTTT	CASRTGISSGNTIYF
-	TRBV7-2	-	TRBJ2-2	TGTGCCAGCAGCTTAGGCGGGGCGAACACCGGGGAGCTGTTTTTT	CASSLGGANTGELFF
-	TRBV7-6	few	TRBJ2-2	TGTGCCAGCAGCTTATCCCAGGGTTTAACCGGGGAGCTGTTTTTT	CASSLSQGLTGELFF
-	TRBV20-1	few	TRBJ2-7	TGCAGTGCTAGAGATGAAAACAGGGTAGCCTACGAGCAGTACTTC	CSARDENRVAYEQYF
-	TRBV2	-	TRBJ1-5	TGTGCCAGCATGGGTCAGAGCAATCAGCCCCAGCATTTT	CASMGQSNQPQHF
TRBD1	TRBV5-4	few	TRBJ1-6	TGTGCCAGCAGCCCAGGACCGGGACAGGGAGATTCACCCCTCCACTTT	CASSPGPGQGDSPLHF
-	TRBV10-2	-	TRBJ1-6	TGCGCCAGCAGTGAGAACAGTCTGATTAGCTCCTATAATTCACCCCTCCACTTT	CASSENSLISSYNSPLHF
TRBD1	TRBV29-1	-	TRBJ1-5	TGCAGCGTTGGCGAGACAGGGGTGGATCAGCCCCAGCATTTT	CSVGETGVDQPQHF
-	TRBV5-4	-	TRBJ2-1	TGTGCCAGCAGCTATTCCGCGGGGGCGAAGACCTACAATGAGCAGTTCTTC	CASSYSAGAKTYNEQFF
TRBD2	TRBV10-3	-	TRBJ2-1	TGTACCATCAGTGGGGGCGGGGGGTACAATGAGCAGTTCTTC	CTISGGGGYNEQFF
TRBD1	TRBV2	few	TRBJ1-6	TGTGCCAGCGGAGGGACAGGGGATTCACCCCTCCACTTT	CASGGTGDSPLHF
-	TRBV2	-	TRBJ1-4	TGTGCCAGCAGTGTGGGCCCAACTGAAAAACTGTTTTTT	CASSVGPTEKLFF
TRBD2	TRBV30	-	TRBJ2-3	TGTGCCTGGGAGATCAACTCTAGCGGGGGTGGCGATACGCAGTATTTT	CAWEINSSGGGDTQYF
TRBD1	TRBV20-1	few	TRBJ1-1	TGCAGTGCTACAGGGGGGATCACTGAAGCTTTCTTT	CSATGGITEAFF
-	TRBV6-1	-	TRBJ2-5	TGTGCCAGCAGTCAGTCGGAGACCCAGTACTTC	CASSQSETQYF
TRBD2	TRBV20-1	few	TRBJ2-7	TGCAGTGCTAGGTCTCTAGCGGGGCACAACGAGCAGTACTTC	CSARSLAGHNEQYF
TRBD2	TRBV2	-	TRBJ2-7	TGTGCCAGCAGTGATCCCAAGGGTCTGCGGGGGGCGGACTACGAGCAGTACTTC	CASSDPKGLRGADYEQYF
TRBD1	TRBV10-2	few	TRBJ1-1	TGCGCCAGCAGTGTGGGACAGGCCCTCGCCACTGAAGCTTTCTTT	CASSVGQALATEAFF